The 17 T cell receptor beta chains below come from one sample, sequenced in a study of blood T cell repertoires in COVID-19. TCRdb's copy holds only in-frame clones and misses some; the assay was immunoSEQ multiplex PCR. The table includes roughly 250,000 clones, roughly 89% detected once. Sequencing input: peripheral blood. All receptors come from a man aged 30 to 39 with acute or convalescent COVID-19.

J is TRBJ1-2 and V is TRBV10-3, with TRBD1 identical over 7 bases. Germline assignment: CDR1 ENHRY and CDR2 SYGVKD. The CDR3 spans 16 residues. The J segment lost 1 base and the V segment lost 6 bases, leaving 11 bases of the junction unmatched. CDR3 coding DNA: TGTGCCATCAGGGGGACAGAAACTCTTCTTAACTATGGCTACACCTTC. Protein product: CAIRGTETLLNYGYTF.

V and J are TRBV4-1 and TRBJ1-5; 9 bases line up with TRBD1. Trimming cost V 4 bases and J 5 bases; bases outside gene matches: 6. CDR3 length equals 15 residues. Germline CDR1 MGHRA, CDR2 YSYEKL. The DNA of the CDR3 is TGCGCCAGCAGCCCAACGGGACAGGGTCATCAGCCCCAGCATTTT. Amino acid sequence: CASSPTGQGHQPQHF.

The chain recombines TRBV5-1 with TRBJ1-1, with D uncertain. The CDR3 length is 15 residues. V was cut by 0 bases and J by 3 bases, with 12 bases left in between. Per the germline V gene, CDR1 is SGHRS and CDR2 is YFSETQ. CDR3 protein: CASSLAPGIDTEAFF. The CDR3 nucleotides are TGCGCCAGCAGCTTGGCGCCGGGGATCGACACTGAAGCTTTCTTT.

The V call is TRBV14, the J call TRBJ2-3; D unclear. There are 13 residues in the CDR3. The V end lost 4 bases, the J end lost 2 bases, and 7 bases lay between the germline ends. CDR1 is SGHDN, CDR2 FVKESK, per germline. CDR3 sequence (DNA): TGTGCCAGCAGCCCTCTTAACACAGATACGCAGTATTTT. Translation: CASSPLNTDTQYF. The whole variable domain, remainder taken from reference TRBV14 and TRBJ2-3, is EAGVTQFPSHSVIEKGQTVTLRCDPISGHDNLYWYRRVMGKEIKFLLHFVKESKQDESGMPNNRFLAERTGGTYSTLKVQPAELEDSGVYFCASSPLNTDTQYFGPGTRLTVL.

The CDR3 DNA reads as TGTGCCAGCAGTGAGAACAGGGGGATCATGGATGAGCAGTTCTTC. It translates to CASSENRGIMDEQFF. The chain recombines TRBV6-1 with TRBJ2-1; 8 nucleotides agree with TRBD1. The CDR3 runs 15 residues. The V and J ends lost 3 bases and 8 bases, in that order; junction bases with no gene match: 9. Per the germline V gene, CDR1 is MNHNS and CDR2 is SASEGT.

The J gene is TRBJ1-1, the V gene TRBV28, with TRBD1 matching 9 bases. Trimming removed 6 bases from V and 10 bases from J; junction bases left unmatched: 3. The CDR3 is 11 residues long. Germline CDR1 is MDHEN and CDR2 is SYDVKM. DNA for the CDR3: TGTGCCAGCAGCCCGGACAGGGGAGCTTTCTTT. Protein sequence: CASSPDRGAFF.

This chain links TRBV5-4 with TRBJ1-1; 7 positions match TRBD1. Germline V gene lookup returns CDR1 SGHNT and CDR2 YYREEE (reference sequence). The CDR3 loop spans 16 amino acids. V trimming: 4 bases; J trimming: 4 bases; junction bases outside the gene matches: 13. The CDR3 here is CASSRRQGRFGTEAFF. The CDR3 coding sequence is TGTGCCAGCAGCCGGAGACAGGGAAGGTTTGGCACTGAAGCTTTCTTT.

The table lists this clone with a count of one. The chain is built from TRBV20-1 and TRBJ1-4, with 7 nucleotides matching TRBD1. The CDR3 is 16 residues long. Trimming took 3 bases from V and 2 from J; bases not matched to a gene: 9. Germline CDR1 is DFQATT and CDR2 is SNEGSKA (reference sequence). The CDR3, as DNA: TGCAGTGCTAGTGGTGTCAGGGGGGAGACTAATGAAAAACTGTTTTTT. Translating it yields CSASGVRGETNEKLFF.

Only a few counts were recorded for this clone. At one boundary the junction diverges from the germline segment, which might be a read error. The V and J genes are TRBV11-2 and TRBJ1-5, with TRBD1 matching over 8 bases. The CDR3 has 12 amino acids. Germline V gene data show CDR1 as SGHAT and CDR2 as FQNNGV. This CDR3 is CASSLDRGLANF. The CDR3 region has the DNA TGTGCCAGCAGCCTAGACAGGGGCCTGGCGAATTTT.

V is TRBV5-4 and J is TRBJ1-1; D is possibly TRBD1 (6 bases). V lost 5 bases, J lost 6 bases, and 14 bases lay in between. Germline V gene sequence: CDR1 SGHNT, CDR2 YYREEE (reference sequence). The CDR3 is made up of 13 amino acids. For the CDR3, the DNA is TGTGCCAGCAGGGGGGCCGATAAGGCTGAAGCTTTCTTT. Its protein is CASRGADKAEAFF.

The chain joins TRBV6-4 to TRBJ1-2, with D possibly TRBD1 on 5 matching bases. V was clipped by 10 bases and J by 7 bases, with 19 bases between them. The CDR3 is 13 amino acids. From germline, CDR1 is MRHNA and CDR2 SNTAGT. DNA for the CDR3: TGTGCCACCCGACGGACCTCCCAGGGTGGCTACACCTTC. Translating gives CATRRTSQGGYTF.

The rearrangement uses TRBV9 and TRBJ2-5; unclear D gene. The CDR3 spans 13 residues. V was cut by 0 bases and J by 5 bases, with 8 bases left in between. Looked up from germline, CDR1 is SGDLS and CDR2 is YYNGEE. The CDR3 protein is CASSVAIGETQYF. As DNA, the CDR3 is TGTGCCAGCAGCGTAGCTATCGGGGAGACCCAGTACTTC. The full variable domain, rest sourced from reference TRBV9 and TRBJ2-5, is DSGVTQTPKHLITATGQRVTLRCSPRSGDLSVYWYQQSLDQGLQFLIQYYNGEERAKGNILERFSAQQFPDLHSELNLSSLELGDSALYFCASSVAIGETQYFGPGTRLLVL.

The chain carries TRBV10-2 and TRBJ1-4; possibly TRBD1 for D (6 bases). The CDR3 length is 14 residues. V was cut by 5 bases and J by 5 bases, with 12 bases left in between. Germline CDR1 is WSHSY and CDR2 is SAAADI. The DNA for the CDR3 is TGCGCCAGCAGTCGGACAGTTGGAAATGAAAAACTGTTTTTT. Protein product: CASSRTVGNEKLFF.

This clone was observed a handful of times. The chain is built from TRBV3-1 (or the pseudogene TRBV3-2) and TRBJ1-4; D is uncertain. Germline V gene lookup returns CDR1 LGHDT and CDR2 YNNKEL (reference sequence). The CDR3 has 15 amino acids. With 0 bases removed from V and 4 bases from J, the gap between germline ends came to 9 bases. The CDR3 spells CASSQDGSLNEKLFF. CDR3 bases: TGTGCCAGCAGCCAAGATGGCTCCCTTAATGAAAAACTGTTTTTT.

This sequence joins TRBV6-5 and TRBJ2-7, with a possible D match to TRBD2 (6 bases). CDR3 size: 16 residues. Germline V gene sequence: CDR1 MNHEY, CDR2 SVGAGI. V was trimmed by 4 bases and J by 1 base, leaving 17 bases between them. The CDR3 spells CASSSGRDFLSYEQYF. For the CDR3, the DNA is TGTGCCAGCAGTTCAGGCCGGGACTTCCTATCCTACGAGCAGTACTTC.

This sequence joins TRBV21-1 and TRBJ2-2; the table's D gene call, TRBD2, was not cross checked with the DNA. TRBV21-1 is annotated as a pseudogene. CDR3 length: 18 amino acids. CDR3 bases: TGTGCCAGCAGCCCACGGACTAGCGGGAGGGCGAACACCGGGGAGCTGTTTTTT. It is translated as CASSPRTSGRANTGELFF.

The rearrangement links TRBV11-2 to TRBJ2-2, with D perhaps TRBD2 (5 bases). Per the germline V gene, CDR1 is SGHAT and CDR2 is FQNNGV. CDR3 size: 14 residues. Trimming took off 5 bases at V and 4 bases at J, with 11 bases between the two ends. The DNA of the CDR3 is TGTGCCAGCAGCCACACTAGAAGCACCGGGGAGCTGTTTTTT. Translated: CASSHTRSTGELFF.